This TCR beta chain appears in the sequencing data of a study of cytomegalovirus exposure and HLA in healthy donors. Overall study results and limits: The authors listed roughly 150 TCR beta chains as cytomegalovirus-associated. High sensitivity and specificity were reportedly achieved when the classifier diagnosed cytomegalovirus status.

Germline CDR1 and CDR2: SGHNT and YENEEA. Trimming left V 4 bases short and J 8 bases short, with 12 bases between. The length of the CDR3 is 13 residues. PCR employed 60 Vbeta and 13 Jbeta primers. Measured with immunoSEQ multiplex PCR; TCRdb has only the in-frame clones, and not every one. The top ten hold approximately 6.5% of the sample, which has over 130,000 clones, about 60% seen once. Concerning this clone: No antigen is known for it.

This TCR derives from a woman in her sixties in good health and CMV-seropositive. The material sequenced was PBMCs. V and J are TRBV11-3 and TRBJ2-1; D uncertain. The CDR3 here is CASSSPMRDEQFF. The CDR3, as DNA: TGTGCCAGCAGCTCCCCTATGAGAGATGAGCAGTTCTTC.